This T cell receptor beta chain derives from a study of radiation and T cells in renal cell carcinoma. Sequenced by immunoSEQ multiplex PCR; TCRdb stores in-frame clones only, minus some. The repertoire holds 50,000 to 70,000 clones, with 60% to 85% as singletons. Time point defined: blood 4 weeks post-SBRT, at nephrectomy. Treatment in this sample: 15 Gy SBRT to primary tumor, nephrectomy 4 weeks later. Nephrectomy followed 15 Gy stereotactic body radiation by 4 weeks. As for this clone: What it binds is unknown.

J lost 4 bases, V lost 5 bases, and 7 bases had no gene match. Germline-derived CDR1 and CDR2 are SGHVS and FQNEAQ. The CDR3 is made up of 14 amino acids. Study-level findings and limits: Top tumor clonotypes rose in blood 2 weeks post-radiation, then contracted. Pretreatment tumor biopsies were lacking, so baseline clonotypes are unknown.

The sequence derives from a man between 60 and 75 years old with renal cell carcinoma. The genes are TRBV7-8 and TRBJ1-2, with TRBD1 matching 7 bases. The sequences come from blood, collected from a patient whose treatment included radiotherapy and nephrectomy. CDR3 sequence (DNA): TGTGCCAGCAGCACCAGACAGGGAGGCTATGGCTACACCTTC. Residues: CASSTRQGGYGYTF.